The clone carrying this TCR beta chain has a single count. The germline V gene encodes CDR1 SQVTM and CDR2 ANQGSEA. This CDR3 region has 14 residues. V shed 6 bases, J shed 7 bases, and the junction held 12 bases outside the gene matches. The data originate from a study of OX40 agonist ivuxolimab in advanced cancers. Profiling relied on immunoSEQ multiplex PCR, and the TCRdb table lists in-frame clones only, not all of them. The profile covers about 30,000 clones, with roughly nine tenths appearing a single time and over 9% taken by the ten largest. This material consisted of CD4+ or CD8+ T cells sorted from blood, taken in a trial of the OX40 agonist ivuxolimab. This sequence joins TRBV29-1 and TRBJ1-5; 7 bases map to TRBD1. The sequence derives from an adult with an advanced solid tumor such as melanoma, head and neck, liver or kidney cancer. CDR3 protein: CSVADRVGLQPQHF. The CDR3 DNA reads TGCAGCGTCGCTGACAGGGTGGGTTTACAGCCCCAGCATTTT.